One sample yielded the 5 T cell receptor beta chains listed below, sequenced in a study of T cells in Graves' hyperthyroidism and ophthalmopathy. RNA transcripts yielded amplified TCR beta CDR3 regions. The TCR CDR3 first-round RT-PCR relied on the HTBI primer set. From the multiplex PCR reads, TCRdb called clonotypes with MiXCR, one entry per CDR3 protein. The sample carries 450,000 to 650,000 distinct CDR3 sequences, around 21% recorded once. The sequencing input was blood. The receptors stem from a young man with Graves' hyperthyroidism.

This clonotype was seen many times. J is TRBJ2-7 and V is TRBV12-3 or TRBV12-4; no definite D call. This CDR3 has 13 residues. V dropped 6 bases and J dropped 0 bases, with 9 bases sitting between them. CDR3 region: CASSGPDSYEQYF. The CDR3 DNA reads TGTGCCAGCAGCGGACCGGACTCCTACGAGCAGTACTTC.

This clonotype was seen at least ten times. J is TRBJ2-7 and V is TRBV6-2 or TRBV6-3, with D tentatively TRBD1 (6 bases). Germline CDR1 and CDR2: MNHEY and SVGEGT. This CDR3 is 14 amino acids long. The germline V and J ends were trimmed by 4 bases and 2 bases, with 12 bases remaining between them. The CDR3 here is CASSLWDITYEQYF. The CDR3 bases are TGTGCCAGCAGTTTATGGGACATCACCTACGAGCAGTACTTC.

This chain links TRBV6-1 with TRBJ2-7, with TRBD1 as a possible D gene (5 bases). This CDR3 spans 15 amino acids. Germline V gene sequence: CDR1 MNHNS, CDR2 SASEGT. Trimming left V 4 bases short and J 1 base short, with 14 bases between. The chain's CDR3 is CASSGQRQPSYEQYF. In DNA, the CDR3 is TGTGCCAGCAGTGGGCAACGACAGCCTTCCTACGAGCAGTACTTC.

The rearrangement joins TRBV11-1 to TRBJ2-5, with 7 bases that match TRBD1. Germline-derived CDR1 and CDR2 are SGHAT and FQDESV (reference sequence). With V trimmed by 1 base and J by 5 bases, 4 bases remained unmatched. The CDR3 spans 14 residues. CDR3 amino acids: CASSLEGALETQYF. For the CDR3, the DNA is TGTGCCAGCAGCTTAGAGGGGGCGCTTGAGACCCAGTACTTC.

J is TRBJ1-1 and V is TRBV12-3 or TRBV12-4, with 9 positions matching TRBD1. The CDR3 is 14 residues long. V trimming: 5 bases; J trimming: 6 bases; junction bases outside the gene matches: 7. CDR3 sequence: CASSTQDRGPEAFF. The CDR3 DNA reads TGTGCCAGCAGTACTCAGGACAGGGGCCCTGAAGCTTTCTTT.